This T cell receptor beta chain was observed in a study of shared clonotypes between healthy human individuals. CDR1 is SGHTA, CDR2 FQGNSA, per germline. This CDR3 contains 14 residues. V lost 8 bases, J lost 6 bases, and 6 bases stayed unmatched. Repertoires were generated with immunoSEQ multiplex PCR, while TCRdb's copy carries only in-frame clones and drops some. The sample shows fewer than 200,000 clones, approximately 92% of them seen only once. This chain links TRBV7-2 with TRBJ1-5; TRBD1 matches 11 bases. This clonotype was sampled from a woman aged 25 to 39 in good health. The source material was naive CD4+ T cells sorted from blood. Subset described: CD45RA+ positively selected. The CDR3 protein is CASGRTGGVQPQHF. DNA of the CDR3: TGTGCCAGCGGCAGGACAGGGGGCGTTCAGCCCCAGCATTTT.